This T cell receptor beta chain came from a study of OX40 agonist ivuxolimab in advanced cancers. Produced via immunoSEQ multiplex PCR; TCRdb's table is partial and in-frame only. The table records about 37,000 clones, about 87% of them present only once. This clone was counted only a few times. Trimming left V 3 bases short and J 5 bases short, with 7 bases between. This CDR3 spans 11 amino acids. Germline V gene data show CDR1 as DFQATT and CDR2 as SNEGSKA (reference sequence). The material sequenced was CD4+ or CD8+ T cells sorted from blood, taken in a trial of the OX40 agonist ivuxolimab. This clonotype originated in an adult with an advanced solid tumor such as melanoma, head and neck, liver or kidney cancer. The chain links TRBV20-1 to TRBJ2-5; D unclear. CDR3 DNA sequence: TGCAGTGCTAGCTCCACCGAGACCCAGTACTTC. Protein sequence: CSASSTETQYF.